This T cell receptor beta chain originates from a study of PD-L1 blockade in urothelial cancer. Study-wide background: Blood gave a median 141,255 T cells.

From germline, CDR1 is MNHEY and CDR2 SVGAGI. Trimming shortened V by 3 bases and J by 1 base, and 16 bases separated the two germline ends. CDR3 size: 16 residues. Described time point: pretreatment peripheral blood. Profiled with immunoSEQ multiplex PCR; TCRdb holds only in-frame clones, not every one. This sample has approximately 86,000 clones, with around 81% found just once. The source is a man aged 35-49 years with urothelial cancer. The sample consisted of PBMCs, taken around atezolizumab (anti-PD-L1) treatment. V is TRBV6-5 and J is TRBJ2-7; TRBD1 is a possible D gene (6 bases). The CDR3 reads CASSYSHRVPSYEQYF. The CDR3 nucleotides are TGTGCCAGCAGTTATTCACACAGGGTGCCGTCCTACGAGCAGTACTTC.